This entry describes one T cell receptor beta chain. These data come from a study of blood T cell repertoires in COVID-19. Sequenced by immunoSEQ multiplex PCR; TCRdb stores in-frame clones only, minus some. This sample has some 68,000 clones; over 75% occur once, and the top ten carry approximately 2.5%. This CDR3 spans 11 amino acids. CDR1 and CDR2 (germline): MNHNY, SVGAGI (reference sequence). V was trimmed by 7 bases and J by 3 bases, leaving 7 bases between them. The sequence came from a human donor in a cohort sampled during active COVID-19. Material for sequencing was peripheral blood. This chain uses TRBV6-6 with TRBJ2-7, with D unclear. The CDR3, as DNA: TGTGCCAGCACCCTCGGCTACGAGCAGTACTTC. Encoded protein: CASTLGYEQYF.